This T cell receptor beta chain comes out of a study of blood T cell repertoires in COVID-19. Study-wide background: In each case, the material was cDNA or gDNA derived from T cells, B-cell-depleted T cells, or PBMCs.

Germline values: CDR1 MNHNS, CDR2 SASEGT. The CDR3 loop spans 16 amino acids. After removal of 3 bases from V and 1 base from J, the junction contained 7 bases not matched to a gene. As originally analysed: Researchers report that nucleated cell counts were estimated from reference gene primer amplification. The table came from immunoSEQ multiplex PCR; TCRdb's copy has only in-frame clones and leaves some out. That table gives V, J and clone size, and the DNA gave D and trimming. Here the sample spans about 100,000 clones, approximately 81% being singletons. The sequenced sample was peripheral blood. The rearrangement links TRBV6-1 to TRBJ2-7, with 9 bases aligning to TRBD1. The sequence was collected from a human donor in a cohort sampled during active COVID-19. The CDR3 is CASSEEMGTGSYEQYF. In nucleotides, the CDR3 is TGTGCCAGCAGTGAGGAAATGGGGACAGGGTCCTACGAGCAGTACTTC.